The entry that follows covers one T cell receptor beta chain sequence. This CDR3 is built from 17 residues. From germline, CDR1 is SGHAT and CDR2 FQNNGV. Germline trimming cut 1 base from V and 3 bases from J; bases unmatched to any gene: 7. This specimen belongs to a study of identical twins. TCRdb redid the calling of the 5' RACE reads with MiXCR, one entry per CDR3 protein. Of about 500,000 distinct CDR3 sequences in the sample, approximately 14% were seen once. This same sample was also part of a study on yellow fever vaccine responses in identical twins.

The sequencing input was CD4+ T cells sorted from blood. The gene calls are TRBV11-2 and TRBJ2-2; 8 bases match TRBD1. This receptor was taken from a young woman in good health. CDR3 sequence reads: CASSLGRTGWDTGELFF. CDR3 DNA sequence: TGTGCCAGCAGCTTAGGCAGGACAGGGTGGGACACCGGGGAGCTGTTTTTT.